This T cell receptor (beta chain) is drawn from a study of blood T cell repertoires in COVID-19. Overall study context: Sites across the United States, Italy and Spain contributed samples from acute and convalescent COVID-19. PBMCs, B-cell-depleted T cells, or T cells were the source of the cDNA or gDNA that made up the material.

This CDR3 region has 14 residues. CDR1 is SGHAT and CDR2 is FQNNGV in the germline V gene. With 7 bases clipped from V and 3 bases from J, the junction kept 9 bases outside the gene matches. This clone appeared a single time. Per the original data handling: Counts of nucleated cells, estimated from reference gene primer amplification, were obtained. Generated by immunoSEQ multiplex PCR, the TCRdb table keeps only in-frame clones and is missing some. V, J and clone size reflect that table, while D and trimming were determined from the DNA. The data hold some 120,000 clones, with more than 70% observed a single time.

Source material: peripheral blood. The chain joins TRBV11-2 to TRBJ2-7, with 7 bases fitting TRBD1. The origin of this receptor is a human donor in a cohort sampled during active COVID-19. The CDR3 coding sequence is TGTGCCAGCACCCGGGACAGCCACTTCTACGAGCAGTACTTC. Translating gives CASTRDSHFYEQYF.